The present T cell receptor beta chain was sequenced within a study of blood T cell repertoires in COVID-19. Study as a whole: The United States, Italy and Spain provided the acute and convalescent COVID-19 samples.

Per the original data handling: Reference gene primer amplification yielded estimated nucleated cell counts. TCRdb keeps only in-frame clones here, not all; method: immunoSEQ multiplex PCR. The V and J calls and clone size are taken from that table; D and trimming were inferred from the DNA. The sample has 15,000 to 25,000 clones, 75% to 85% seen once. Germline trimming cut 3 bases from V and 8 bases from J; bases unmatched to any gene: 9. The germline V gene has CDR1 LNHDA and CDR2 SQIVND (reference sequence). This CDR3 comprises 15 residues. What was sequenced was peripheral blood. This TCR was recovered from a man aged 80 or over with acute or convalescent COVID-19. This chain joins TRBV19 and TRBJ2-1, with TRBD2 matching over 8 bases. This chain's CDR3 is CASSIGVAGSDEQFF. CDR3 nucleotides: TGTGCCAGTAGTATCGGTGTAGCGGGATCTGATGAGCAGTTCTTC.